Presented here are 28 T cell receptor beta chains from one specimen sequenced in a study of T cell changes during pregnancy in multiple sclerosis. The protocol was immunoSEQ multiplex PCR, while the TCRdb copy is restricted to in-frame clones and leaves out a portion. Of about 77,000 clones in the sample, approximately 94% are singletons; the top ten hold 2% to 3%. The sample here was peripheral blood, taken after pregnancy. Receptors originate from a female donor in good health, enrolled as a control in a pregnancy study.

CDR3 protein: CASSLGLAPSTDTQYF. The CDR3 nucleotides read TGCGCCAGCAGCCTAGGACTAGCACCCAGCACAGATACGCAGTATTTT. The gene calls are TRBV5-1 and TRBJ2-3, with 8 bases fitting TRBD2. The germline CDR1 and CDR2 sequences are SGHRS and YFSETQ. V shed 4 bases and J 0 bases; nucleotides not matched to a gene: 7. There are 16 residues in the CDR3.

The CDR3 sequence: CASSSGRTPPSSLEQYF. The CDR3 DNA is TGCGCCAGCTCAAGCGGGAGGACACCCCCCAGCTCTCTCGAGCAGTACTTC. J is TRBJ2-7 and V is TRBV5-1; 9 bases align to TRBD2. The CDR3 consists of 17 residues. V trimming: 7 bases; J trimming: 6 bases; junction bases outside the gene matches: 20. Germline CDR1 is SGHRS and CDR2 is YFSETQ.

The CDR3 reads CATSRSGGPNTGELFF. CDR3 nucleotides: TGTGCCACCAGCAGGAGCGGGGGGCCTAACACCGGGGAGCTGTTTTTT. The rearrangement links TRBV15 to TRBJ2-2, with 9 bases fitting TRBD2. CDR1 is LNHNV, CDR2 YYDKDF, per germline (reference sequence). The CDR3 extends over 16 amino acids. V lost 3 bases, J lost 2 bases, and 4 bases stayed unmatched.

This chain uses TRBV5-1 with TRBJ2-3; 9 positions agree with TRBD1. From germline, CDR1 is SGHRS and CDR2 YFSETQ. The CDR3 consists of 15 residues. The V and J ends lost 0 bases and 10 bases, in that order; junction bases with no gene match: 9. CDR3 sequence (DNA): TGCGCCAGCAGCTTGGCCCCAGGGACAGGGAACGCGCAGTATTTT. Protein sequence: CASSLAPGTGNAQYF. The full variable domain, in which reference TRBV5-1 and TRBJ2-3 provide the parts outside the CDR3, is KAGVTQTPRYLIKTRGQQVTLSCSPISGHRSVSWYQQTPGQGLQFLFEYFSETQRNKGNFPGRFSGRQFSNSRSEMNVSTLELGDSALYLCASSLAPGTGNAQYFGPGTRLTVL.

V gene TRBV7-2 combines with J gene TRBJ2-3; the match to TRBD2 covers 12 bases. This CDR3 has 17 amino acids. CDR1 and CDR2 (germline): SGHTA, FQGNSA. V gave up 1 base and J gave up 3 bases; unmatched junction bases: 5. The CDR3 region has the DNA TGTGCCAGCAGCTTAGATCCTAGCGGGAGGGGGACAGATACGCAGTATTTT. It encodes CASSLDPSGRGTDTQYF.

The chain recombines TRBV29-1 with TRBJ2-4; perhaps TRBD2 as D (6 bases). With 4 bases removed from V and 8 bases from J, the gap between germline ends came to 18 bases. This CDR3 spans 14 amino acids. CDR1 and CDR2 from the germline V gene are SQVTM and ANQGSEA. Here the CDR3 DNA reads TGCAGCGTTGGTGTTCGAGCGGGCCTAGACATTCAGTACTTC. It translates to CSVGVRAGLDIQYF.

The rearrangement links TRBV11-2 to TRBJ2-7, with a tentative D call TRBD2 (6 bases). The germline V gene has CDR1 SGHAT and CDR2 FQNNGV. This CDR3 comprises 14 residues. The V end lost 1 base, the J end lost 0 bases, and 7 bases lay between the germline ends. CDR3 in amino acids: CASSLAGDSYEQYF. The CDR3 DNA follows: TGTGCCAGCAGCTTAGCGGGGGACTCCTACGAGCAGTACTTC.

V usage is TRBV5-1 and J usage is TRBJ2-7; TRBD1 agrees at 9 bases. The CDR3 runs to 16 residues. In germline, CDR1 is SGHRS, CDR2 YFSETQ. V lost 0 bases to trimming and J lost 3 bases; unmatched junction nucleotides: 7. The CDR3 DNA reads TGCGCCAGCAGCTTGGAGGGACAGGGAAAGAACTACGAGCAGTACTTC. It codes for CASSLEGQGKNYEQYF.

The V gene is TRBV28, the J gene TRBJ1-2; 7 bases align to TRBD1. V trimming: 3 bases; J trimming: 5 bases; junction bases outside the gene matches: 6. The length of the CDR3 is 14 residues. Germline V lookup: CDR1 MDHEN, CDR2 SYDVKM. CDR3 amino acids: CASSLGRGRYGYTF. Written as DNA, the CDR3 is TGTGCCAGCAGTTTGGGTAGGGGGCGGTATGGCTACACCTTC.

This chain uses TRBV28 with TRBJ1-4; the match to TRBD1 covers 7 bases. Germline CDR1 is MDHEN and CDR2 is SYDVKM. This CDR3 has 13 residues. CDR3 nucleotide sequence: TGTGCTATTTGGAGACAGGGTGAAGAAAAACTGTTTTTT. The encoded protein is CAIWRQGEEKLFF.

The CDR3 region is CATSRPTRVRNTIYF. CDR3 DNA sequence: TGTGCCACCAGCAGACCGACCCGGGTAAGAAACACCATATATTTT. The V gene is TRBV15, the J gene TRBJ1-3; the D is unclear. Germline assignment: CDR1 LNHNV and CDR2 YYDKDF (reference sequence). Trimming removed 2 bases at V and 5 bases at J, with 13 bases between. There are 15 residues in the CDR3.

The chain combines TRBV2 with TRBJ2-1; D is possibly TRBD2 (5 bases). V was shortened by 1 base and J by 8 bases, with 18 bases between the two germline ends. The CDR3 length is 16 residues. Per the germline V gene, CDR1 is SNHLY and CDR2 is FYNNEI. Here the CDR3 reads CASSEGGRLAYDEQFF. DNA for the CDR3: TGTGCCAGCAGTGAAGGAGGGAGATTAGCGTATGATGAGCAGTTCTTC.

The V gene is TRBV10-3, the J gene TRBJ2-7, with 10 bases identical to TRBD1. The CDR3 extends over 14 amino acids. CDR1 ENHRY and CDR2 SYGVKD come from the germline V gene. Trimming took 6 bases from V and 3 from J; bases not matched to a gene: 5. The CDR3 loop is CAIRPGTGVYEQYF. In nucleotides, the CDR3 is TGTGCCATCAGACCTGGGACAGGGGTCTACGAGCAGTACTTC.

The chain carries TRBV4-2 and TRBJ2-7, with 14 bases fitting TRBD2. Germline CDR1 is LGHNA and CDR2 is YNFKEQ. The CDR3 has 15 residues. V gave up 4 bases and J gave up 5 bases; unmatched junction bases: 4. The CDR3 bases are TGTGCCAGCAGCCCGGGGGGACTAGCGGGAGACGAGCAGTACTTC. Translating gives CASSPGGLAGDEQYF.

This chain joins TRBV5-6 and TRBJ2-3; 11 bases align to TRBD2. V gave up 3 bases and J gave up 6 bases; unmatched junction bases: 3. Germline V gene lookup returns CDR1 SGHDT and CDR2 YYEEEE. The CDR3 runs 14 residues. CDR3: CASSWGLAVDTQYF. Written as DNA, the CDR3 is TGTGCCAGCAGCTGGGGACTAGCGGTGGATACGCAGTATTTT.

The chain is built from TRBV5-4 and TRBJ1-2; 7 nucleotides agree with TRBD1. CDR1 and CDR2 (germline): SGHNT, YYREEE (reference sequence). Unmatched junction bases numbered 8, after V lost 4 bases and J lost 8 bases. The CDR3 is 13 amino acids. CDR3 region: CASSPDRADGYTF. As DNA, the CDR3 is TGTGCCAGCAGCCCCGACAGGGCCGACGGCTACACCTTC.

The chain employs TRBV7-2 and TRBJ1-5, with D possibly being TRBD1 (5 bases). This CDR3 contains 16 residues. Germline CDR1 SGHTA, CDR2 FQGNSA. The V gene lost 2 bases and the J gene lost 2 bases, with 13 bases spanning the gap. CDR3 residues: CASSLMAGLGNQPQHF. The CDR3 region has the DNA TGTGCCAGCAGCTTAATGGCGGGGCTGGGCAATCAGCCCCAGCATTTT.

This chain joins TRBV20-1 and TRBJ2-1, with 8 bases lining up with TRBD2. V shed 8 bases and J 6 bases; nucleotides not matched to a gene: 3. The CDR3 runs to 11 residues. Per germline, CDR1 DFQATT and CDR2 SNEGSKA (reference sequence). For the CDR3, the DNA is TGCAGTACGGGGGGGCCCAATGAGCAGTTCTTC. Translating it yields CSTGGPNEQFF.

The V call is TRBV27, the J call TRBJ2-7; 12 nucleotides line up with TRBD2. V dropped 4 bases and J dropped 5; count of bases not matched to a gene: 6. Germline-derived CDR1 and CDR2 are MNHEY and SMNVEV (reference sequence). The CDR3 loop spans 15 amino acids. The CDR3 here is CASSYGTSGLNEQYF. CDR3 nucleotide sequence: TGTGCCAGCAGTTACGGGACTAGCGGGCTCAACGAGCAGTACTTC.

The CDR3 DNA reads as TGTGCCAGCAGCTTAGCAGCGGGAAGCACAGATACGCAGTATTTT. Translation gives CASSLAAGSTDTQYF. The chain is built from TRBV7-6 and TRBJ2-3; 7 nucleotides line up with TRBD2. Losses at the gene ends were 0 bases for V and 0 bases for J; bases not matched to a gene: 0. The CDR3 is 15 amino acids. Per the germline V gene, CDR1 is SGHVS and CDR2 is FNYEAQ.

V is TRBV4-1 and J is TRBJ1-2; D is unresolved. V shed 2 bases and J shed 5 bases, with 18 bases lying between them. The CDR3 loop spans 16 amino acids. Looked up from germline, CDR1 is MGHRA and CDR2 is YSYEKL. In DNA, the CDR3 is TGCGCCAGCAGCCAATCCTCGAGTCCCCGAGGGTATGGCTACACCTTC. Translated, it gives CASSQSSSPRGYGYTF.

The chain links TRBV18 to TRBJ1-3; TRBD1 matches 7 bases. The CDR3 loop spans 18 amino acids. J lost 3 bases, V lost 0 bases, and 11 bases had no gene match. Germline-derived CDR1 and CDR2 are KGHSH and LQKENI. The CDR3 DNA is TGTGCCAGCTCACCACCGACAGGGTCGGACTCTGGTGGAAACACCATATATTTT. Translation gives CASSPPTGSDSGGNTIYF.

CDR3 loop: CASSFGTAGYGYTF. The CDR3 DNA sequence: TGCGCCAGCAGCTTCGGGACAGCAGGCTATGGCTACACCTTC. The J gene is TRBJ1-2, the V gene TRBV5-1; 7 bases are a match to TRBD1. Germline V gene lookup returns CDR1 SGHRS and CDR2 YFSETQ. V shed 2 bases and J 4 bases; nucleotides not matched to a gene: 5. The length of the CDR3 is 14 residues.

CDR3 loop: CASSRQGAGMGEQFF. The DNA of the CDR3 is TGTGCCAGCAGCCGACAGGGGGCGGGCATGGGTGAGCAGTTCTTC. The V and J genes are TRBV5-6 and TRBJ2-1, with 10 bases fitting TRBD1. Germline CDR1 SGHDT, CDR2 YYEEEE. The length of the CDR3 is 15 residues. After removal of 4 bases from V and 9 bases from J, the junction contained 10 bases not matched to a gene.

This chain connects TRBV30 to TRBJ2-7; D is possibly TRBD1 (6 bases). Germline assignment: CDR1 GTSNPN and CDR2 SVGIG (reference sequence). Trimming stripped 3 bases from V and 6 bases from J, with 12 bases between. This CDR3 spans 12 amino acids. CDR3 sequence (DNA): TGTGCCTGGAGCCAACAGGGCCCCGAGCAGTACTTC. Translated: CAWSQQGPEQYF. Full variable domain (rest looked up from reference TRBV30 and TRBJ2-7): SQTIHQWPATLVQPVGSPLSLECTVEGTSNPNLYWYRQAAGRGLQLLFYSVGIGQISSEVPQNLSASRPQDRQFILSSKKLLLSDSGFYLCAWSQQGPEQYFGPGTRLTVT.

This rearrangement joins TRBV18 to TRBJ1-2; 8 bases are a match to TRBD1. Looked up from germline, CDR1 is KGHSH and CDR2 is LQKENI. V trimming: 3 bases; J trimming: 4 bases; junction bases outside the gene matches: 10. This CDR3 contains 16 residues. CDR3 in DNA: TGTGCCAGCTCACCGAGCGGACAGGGAGCCGCCTATGGCTACACCTTC. Translating it yields CASSPSGQGAAYGYTF.

DNA of the CDR3: TGTGCCAGCGGGGGGGTGATCGGGAATGAGCAGTTCTTC. Its protein is CASGGVIGNEQFF. The chain is built from TRBV27 and TRBJ2-1; 7 positions match TRBD2. The V and J ends lost 8 bases and 7 bases, in that order; junction bases with no gene match: 8. This CDR3 has 13 amino acids. Germline loops: CDR1 MNHEY, CDR2 SMNVEV (reference sequence).

The chain joins TRBV18 to TRBJ2-7; 8 bases line up with TRBD1. Trimming at V came to 0 bases and at J to 0 bases, leaving 4 bases not matched to a gene. From germline, CDR1 is KGHSH and CDR2 LQKENI. The CDR3 has 16 amino acids. CDR3 sequence (DNA): TGTGCCAGCTCACCACCGGCCGGGACAGGCTCCTACGAGCAGTACTTC. Protein product: CASSPPAGTGSYEQYF.